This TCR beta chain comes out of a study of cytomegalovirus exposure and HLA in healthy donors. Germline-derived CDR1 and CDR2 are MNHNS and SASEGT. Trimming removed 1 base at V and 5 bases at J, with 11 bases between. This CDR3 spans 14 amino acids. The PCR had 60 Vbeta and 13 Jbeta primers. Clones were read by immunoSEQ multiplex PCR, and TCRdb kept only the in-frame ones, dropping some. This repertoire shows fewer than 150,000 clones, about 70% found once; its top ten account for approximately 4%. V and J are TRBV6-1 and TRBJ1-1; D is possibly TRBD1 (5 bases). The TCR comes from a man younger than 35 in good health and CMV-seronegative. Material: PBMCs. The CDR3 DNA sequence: TGTGCCAGCAGTGAAGTTGGGGGGGGAACTGAAGCTTTCTTT. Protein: CASSEVGGGTEAFF.